This T cell receptor (beta chain) comes out of a study of blood T cell repertoires in COVID-19. Across the study: Specimens from acute and convalescent COVID-19 originated in the United States, Italy and Spain. In each case, the material was cDNA or gDNA derived from T cells, B-cell-depleted T cells, or PBMCs.

How the authors handled the data: From reference gene primer amplification, estimates of nucleated cell counts were derived. Clones were read by immunoSEQ multiplex PCR, and TCRdb kept only the in-frame ones, dropping some. That table supplies the V and J calls and clone size; D and trimming were determined from the DNA. The sample has 300,000 to 400,000 clones; around 85% are singletons. The germline V gene encodes CDR1 LGHNT and CDR2 FRNRAP. This CDR3 region has 16 residues. Sequencing was done on a sample of peripheral blood. This chain links TRBV12-5 with TRBJ1-4, with D tentatively TRBD2 (6 bases). The DNA end is a closer match to TRBJ2-2, so the J assignment may be wrong. The receptor was isolated from a human donor in a cohort sampled during active COVID-19. CDR3: CASGSHPGEVRSELFF. CDR3 bases: TGTGCTAGTGGTTCACATCCTGGGGAGGTCAGATCGGAGCTGTTTTTT.